These 31 T cell receptor beta chains originate from one sample sequenced in a study of CD8+ T cells in alopecia areata. Reverse transcribed after extraction, RNA yielded cDNA as the sequencing template. Generated by immunoSEQ multiplex PCR, the TCRdb table keeps only in-frame clones and is missing some. Altogether 160,000 or so clones are present, about 54% being singletons, with the ten largest covering 16%. As for treatment: oral pan-JAK inhibitor, 5-10 mg twice daily. The sample here was CD4+ T cells sorted from blood, taken around week 55, from a patient treated with tofacitinib. Receptors were obtained from a human donor with alopecia areata.

The CDR3 loop reads CASRARTGDNSPLHF. CDR3 in DNA: TGTGCCAGCAGGGCAAGGACAGGGGATAATTCACCCCTCCACTTT. The chain carries TRBV6-5 and TRBJ1-6; the match to TRBD1 covers 9 bases. The junction had 5 bases not matched to a gene; V was cut back by 6 bases and J by 5 bases. CDR1 is MNHEY, CDR2 SVGAGI, per germline. The CDR3 extends over 15 amino acids.

The chain uses TRBV5-1 and TRBJ2-3, with TRBD2 matching 12 bases. The V gene end was trimmed by 3 bases and the J gene end by 5 bases; junction bases not matched to a gene: 10. Looked up from germline, CDR1 is SGHRS and CDR2 is YFSETQ. The CDR3 covers 17 residues. CDR3 protein: CASSWTSGDSFGDTQYF. The CDR3 nucleotides are TGCGCCAGCAGCTGGACTAGCGGGGATTCTTTCGGAGATACGCAGTATTTT.

The CDR3 DNA reads TGTGCCAGCAGCCAAGATTCTAAGGGAGGAGCTTTCTTT. Its protein product is CASSQDSKGGAFF. The rearrangement links TRBV14 to TRBJ1-1; D is undetermined. The germline V gene has CDR1 SGHDN and CDR2 FVKESK. V was pared by 0 bases and J by 10 bases, with 12 bases between. The CDR3 covers 13 residues.

This chain links TRBV23-1 with TRBJ2-7; tentative D call: TRBD2 (5 bases). TRBV23-1 is designated an ORF whose function remains uncertain. V was pared by 2 bases and J by 4 bases, with 21 bases between. This CDR3 comprises 17 residues. This CDR3 is CASSQRGRRSGDYEQYF. In DNA, the CDR3 is TGCGCCAGCAGTCAACGAGGGCGCCGTAGTGGGGATTACGAGCAGTACTTC.

The count of this clone is one. The chain carries TRBV4-2 and TRBJ2-3; tentatively, D is TRBD2 (5 bases). Germline V gene data show CDR1 as LGHNA and CDR2 as YNFKEQ. The ends were cut back, 4 bases at V and 0 bases at J, with 8 bases in the middle. The CDR3 extends over 14 amino acids. This CDR3 reads CASSRRVSTDTQYF. CDR3 sequence (DNA): TGTGCCAGCAGCCGGCGGGTCAGCACAGATACGCAGTATTTT.

This clone was observed a handful of times. The chain uses TRBV30 and TRBJ2-2, with D possibly being TRBD2 (5 bases). Trimming cost V 2 bases and J 4 bases, with 11 bases left between them. Germline CDR1 and CDR2: GTSNPN and SVGIG (reference sequence). CDR3 size: 14 residues. The CDR3 sequence is CAWSTPAGTGELFF. CDR3 bases: TGTGCCTGGAGTACCCCGGCGGGCACCGGGGAGCTGTTTTTT.

Of note for this clone: The same CDR3 also results from other DNA sequences found in this sample. The chain recombines TRBV18 with TRBJ2-5; D is unresolved. Germline-derived CDR1 and CDR2 are KGHSH and LQKENI. The CDR3 has 14 amino acids. V lost 0 bases and J 1 base, leaving 6 bases between the germline ends. Here the CDR3 reads CASSPPGSQETQYF. The CDR3, as DNA: TGTGCCAGCTCACCACCCGGTTCCCAAGAGACCCAGTACTTC.

The J gene is TRBJ2-2, the V gene TRBV13; TRBD2 matches at 11 bases. V shed 4 bases, J shed 0 bases, and the junction held 4 bases outside the gene matches. Germline CDR1 is PRHDT and CDR2 is FYEKMQ (reference sequence). The CDR3 totals 17 residues. The CDR3 loop reads CASSSKTSGANTGELFF. The CDR3 DNA reads as TGTGCCAGCAGCTCCAAGACTAGCGGGGCGAACACCGGGGAGCTGTTTTTT.

The chain joins TRBV15 to TRBJ2-7; D is uncertain. The CDR3 length is 15 residues. Germline-derived CDR1 and CDR2 are LNHNV and YYDKDF (reference sequence). The V end lost 0 bases, the J end lost 3 bases, and 12 bases lay between the germline ends. CDR3: CATSRDPGFIYEQYF. DNA for the CDR3: TGTGCCACCAGCAGAGATCCGGGTTTTATCTACGAGCAGTACTTC.

The gene calls are TRBV28 and TRBJ2-1, with D maybe TRBD1 (5 bases). Trimming took 7 bases from V and 0 from J, leaving 13 bases between them. The CDR3 is 15 residues long. Germline CDR1 is MDHEN and CDR2 is SYDVKM. CDR3 nucleotides: TGTGCCAGCACCGTCCAAAGGGGCTCCTACAATGAGCAGTTCTTC. Its protein is CASTVQRGSYNEQFF.

In this sample, this clone turned up once. This same CDR3 is encoded by further DNA sequences in the sample. The chain recombines TRBV27 with TRBJ2-5; no clear D. The CDR3 loop spans 11 amino acids. CDR1 MNHEY and CDR2 SMNVEV come from the germline V gene (reference sequence). V lost 2 bases and J 5 bases, leaving 3 bases between the germline ends. The CDR3 nucleotides read TGTGCCAGCAGTTTAGGCGAGACCCAGTACTTC. Translating gives CASSLGETQYF.

This clone was seen just once. The rearrangement links TRBV7-6 to TRBJ1-1; 7 bases line up with TRBD1. The junction had 13 bases not matched to a gene; V was cut back by 5 bases and J by 7 bases. Germline V CDR1 and CDR2: SGHVS, FNYEAQ. This CDR3 has 15 amino acids. CDR3 region: CASSRELGTELEAFF. Written as DNA, the CDR3 is TGTGCCAGCAGCCGGGAACTAGGGACAGAACTTGAAGCTTTCTTT.

V and J are TRBV15 and TRBJ2-7, with TRBD1 matching over 8 bases. Trimming at V came to 0 bases and at J to 1 base, leaving 5 bases not matched to a gene. Germline V CDR1 and CDR2: LNHNV, YYDKDF (reference sequence). The CDR3 loop spans 16 amino acids. The CDR3 sequence is CATSRDGTGGSYEQYF. CDR3 DNA sequence: TGTGCCACCAGCAGAGATGGGACAGGAGGGTCCTACGAGCAGTACTTC.

J is TRBJ1-6 and V is TRBV4-1; D remains unclear. Germline CDR1 MGHRA, CDR2 YSYEKL. CDR3 length: 17 residues. V shed 0 bases and J shed 0 bases, with 9 bases lying between them. CDR3 sequence: CASSQDWMSSYNSPLHF. Here the CDR3 DNA reads TGCGCCAGCAGCCAAGATTGGATGAGCTCCTATAATTCACCCCTCCACTTT.

The chain combines TRBV2 with TRBJ2-5; either TRBD1 or TRBD2 may fit D (6 bases each). The CDR3 sequence is 12 residues long. Looked up from germline, CDR1 is SNHLY and CDR2 is FYNNEI. With 6 bases removed from V and 7 bases from J, the gap between germline ends came to 12 bases. CDR3 nucleotides: TGTGCCAGCAGCGGGGGCCAGGGGACCCAGTACTTC. This gives the protein CASSGGQGTQYF.

This clone was seen a handful of times. This sequence joins TRBV19 and TRBJ2-5, with 9 bases aligning to TRBD2. The CDR3 extends over 15 amino acids. Germline V CDR1 and CDR2: LNHDA, SQIVND (reference sequence). Unmatched junction bases numbered 7, after V lost 6 bases and J lost 2 bases. The CDR3 coding sequence is TGTGCCAGTAGGTTTAGCGGGGGTAATCAAGAGACCCAGTACTTC. This gives the protein CASRFSGGNQETQYF.

This clone appeared a few times. V and J are TRBV27 and TRBJ1-2; D may be TRBD1 (6 bases). From germline, CDR1 is MNHEY and CDR2 SMNVEV (reference sequence). This CDR3 is 14 amino acids long. V lost 0 bases, J lost 7 bases, and 12 bases lay in between. The CDR3 here is CASSLSGQSPGYTF. The CDR3 DNA follows: TGTGCCAGCAGTTTATCTGGACAGTCTCCTGGCTACACCTTC.

This clone showed up just a few times. The J gene is TRBJ1-2, the V gene TRBV5-1, with D hard to call. CDR3 length: 14 residues. Germline V gene lookup returns CDR1 SGHRS and CDR2 YFSETQ. The ends were cut back, 2 bases at V and 8 bases at J, with 16 bases in the middle. CDR3 in DNA: TGCGCCAGCAGCTTCGACTTGAGCATAGGAGGCTACACCTTC. The encoded protein is CASSFDLSIGGYTF.

The chain uses TRBV25-1 and TRBJ2-4; D is possibly TRBD2 (5 bases). Trimming shortened V by 1 base and J by 7 bases, and 11 bases separated the two germline ends. The germline V gene encodes CDR1 MGHDK and CDR2 SYGVNS. The CDR3 covers 14 residues. CDR3 loop: CASSESGVRNIQYF. The CDR3 DNA reads as TGTGCCAGCAGTGAATCCGGGGTACGGAACATTCAGTACTTC.

The chain carries TRBV2 and TRBJ1-5; D is unresolved. The CDR3 consists of 13 residues. Trimming stripped 4 bases from V and 7 bases from J, with 11 bases between. Germline V gene lookup returns CDR1 SNHLY and CDR2 FYNNEI. The DNA for the CDR3 is TGTGCCAGCAGTGTCGAGGTTGGGCAGCCCCAGCATTTT. Amino acid sequence: CASSVEVGQPQHF.

The V gene is TRBV4-2, the J gene TRBJ2-1, with D perhaps TRBD2 (5 bases). The CDR3 has 15 amino acids. V was pared by 0 bases and J by 6 bases, with 12 bases between. Germline V gene sequence: CDR1 LGHNA, CDR2 YNFKEQ. The chain's CDR3 is CASSQDLSGSNEQFF. CDR3 nucleotides: TGTGCCAGCAGCCAAGATCTGTCGGGGTCCAATGAGCAGTTCTTC.

This clone came up a few times. The gene calls are TRBV27 and TRBJ2-3, with 12 positions matching TRBD2. The CDR3 is 17 amino acids. Germline V gene lookup returns CDR1 MNHEY and CDR2 SMNVEV (reference sequence). Losses at the gene ends were 7 bases for V and 0 bases for J; bases not matched to a gene: 8. The CDR3 protein is CASKGLAGRASTDTQYF. DNA for the CDR3: TGTGCCAGCAAAGGACTAGCGGGGAGGGCTAGCACAGATACGCAGTATTTT.

This clone was counted between two and nine times. The same CDR3 can be traced to other DNA sequences in this sample. The chain has TRBV30 and TRBJ1-2; 9 positions match TRBD1. The CDR3 length is 12 residues. In germline, CDR1 is GTSNPN, CDR2 SVGIG (reference sequence). V lost 4 bases and J lost 5; bases outside the gene matches: 2. The chain's CDR3 is CAWTGQGYGYTF. Here the CDR3 DNA reads TGTGCCTGGACCGGACAGGGGTATGGCTACACCTTC.

The chain has TRBV2 and TRBJ1-5; unclear D gene. Germline V CDR1 and CDR2: SNHLY, FYNNEI. Trimming pared 0 bases from V and 4 bases from J, leaving 10 bases between. This CDR3 has 15 residues. CDR3 DNA: TGTGCCAGCAGTGAAGCTAGGACGGCAAATCAGCCCCAGCATTTT. Protein: CASSEARTANQPQHF.

The chain links TRBV30 to TRBJ2-2; no definite D call. V gave up 4 bases and J gave up 1 base, with 7 bases separating them. Germline values: CDR1 GTSNPN, CDR2 SVGIG (reference sequence). The length of the CDR3 is 13 residues. CDR3 loop: CAWIWENTGELFF. CDR3 bases: TGTGCCTGGATATGGGAGAACACCGGGGAGCTGTTTTTT.

The rearrangement links TRBV29-1 to TRBJ1-1, with D possibly matching TRBD1 (5 bases). The CDR3 spans 15 residues. Trimming removed 4 bases from V and 0 bases from J, with 15 bases in between. Germline values: CDR1 SQVTM, CDR2 ANQGSEA. CDR3 amino acids: CSVVGVQGMNTEAFF. In DNA, the CDR3 is TGCAGCGTTGTTGGTGTGCAGGGTATGAACACTGAAGCTTTCTTT.

This clone was recorded a few times. The V and J genes are TRBV29-1 and TRBJ2-3, with D perhaps matching TRBD1 or TRBD2 (5 bases each). Trimming removed 3 bases at V and 2 bases at J, with 15 bases between. Germline CDR1 reads SQVTM; CDR2 reads ANQGSEA. The CDR3 covers 15 residues. CDR3 bases: TGCAGCGTTGATGGTTCGAGGGGAAACACAGATACGCAGTATTTT. This gives the protein CSVDGSRGNTDTQYF.

This chain links TRBV4-1 with TRBJ1-6, with TRBD1 matching over 7 bases. V was pared by 2 bases and J by 8 bases, with 6 bases of the junction left unmatched. Germline V gene data show CDR1 as MGHRA and CDR2 as YSYEKL. This CDR3 spans 15 amino acids. The CDR3 protein is CASSQSTGRDSPLHF. Here the CDR3 DNA reads TGCGCCAGCAGCCAATCGACAGGGCGGGATTCACCCCTCCACTTT.

This chain joins TRBV27 and TRBJ1-2, with 8 bases identical to TRBD1. V gave up 6 bases and J gave up 8 bases; unmatched junction bases: 11. This CDR3 spans 14 amino acids. Germline-derived CDR1 and CDR2 are MNHEY and SMNVEV (reference sequence). CDR3: CASSTWNRGRGYTF. In DNA, the CDR3 is TGTGCCAGCAGCACATGGAACAGGGGGAGAGGCTACACCTTC.

The V and J genes are TRBV9 and TRBJ1-2; D is unresolved. The CDR3 has 14 residues. Germline values: CDR1 SGDLS, CDR2 YYNGEE. Trimming took 0 bases from V and 0 from J, leaving 6 bases between them. The CDR3 sequence: CASSVGGANYGYTF. The CDR3 DNA reads TGTGCCAGCAGCGTAGGGGGAGCTAACTATGGCTACACCTTC.

The chain is built from TRBV19 and TRBJ2-1, with 12 positions matching TRBD2. The germline V gene encodes CDR1 LNHDA and CDR2 SQIVND (reference sequence). The CDR3 is 16 residues long. With 7 bases clipped from V and 4 bases from J, the junction kept 8 bases outside the gene matches. CDR3 sequence reads: CASKGWGLAGYNEQFF. CDR3 DNA: TGTGCCAGTAAGGGTTGGGGACTAGCGGGTTACAATGAGCAGTTCTTC.